One sample yielded the 12 T cell receptor beta chains listed below, sequenced in a study of T cells after yellow fever vaccination. TCRdb passed the 5' RACE reads through MiXCR, listing each CDR3 protein once. The sample holds 600,000 to 750,000 distinct CDR3 sequences, 12% seen once. Specimen: PBMCs, collected on the day of the yellow fever booster vaccination. The receptors stem from a man aged 25-45 years who received the YFV17D yellow fever vaccine.

This chain connects TRBV5-6 to TRBJ2-3; 10 positions match TRBD1. Unmatched junction bases numbered 4, after V lost 3 bases and J lost 6 bases. The CDR3 is made up of 14 amino acids. Per germline, CDR1 SGHDT and CDR2 YYEEEE. The CDR3 nucleotides read TGTGCCAGCAGCTCCAGGACAGGGGGGGATACGCAGTATTTT. It is translated as CASSSRTGGDTQYF.

The chain employs TRBV20-1 and TRBJ2-2; D is undetermined. Trimming pared 3 bases from V and 3 bases from J, leaving 8 bases between. Germline-derived CDR1 and CDR2 are DFQATT and SNEGSKA (reference sequence). The CDR3 has 13 amino acids. This chain's CDR3 is CSARSLDTGELFF. DNA for the CDR3: TGCAGTGCTAGGAGCCTAGACACCGGGGAGCTGTTTTTT.

The genes are TRBV27 and TRBJ2-3; possible D gene TRBD1, 6 bases. This CDR3 region has 14 residues. V was pared by 2 bases and J by 6 bases, with 12 bases between. Germline V lookup: CDR1 MNHEY, CDR2 SMNVEV (reference sequence). The CDR3 is CASSLRPGVDTQYF. The CDR3 DNA reads as TGTGCCAGCAGTTTACGACCAGGGGTTGATACGCAGTATTTT.

The V gene is TRBV6-1, the J gene TRBJ1-1, with D unresolved. Germline CDR1 reads MNHNS; CDR2 reads SASEGT. This CDR3 comprises 13 residues. With 7 bases removed from V and 1 base from J, the gap between germline ends came to 10 bases. For the CDR3, the DNA is TGTGCCAGCACCCCGCTCTCGAACACTGAAGCTTTCTTT. This translates into CASTPLSNTEAFF.

This clonotype was recorded a few times. This sequence joins TRBV14 and TRBJ2-7, with D unresolved. This CDR3 is built from 13 residues. CDR1 and CDR2 from the germline V gene are SGHDN and FVKESK. The V and J ends lost 4 bases and 6 bases respectively, with 13 bases between them. CDR3 amino acids: CASSLQPLREQYF. In DNA, the CDR3 is TGTGCCAGCAGCCTCCAACCTCTGCGCGAGCAGTACTTC.

This clonotype appeared a few times. The chain uses TRBV27 and TRBJ2-7; tentative D call: TRBD2 (6 bases). Germline V lookup: CDR1 MNHEY, CDR2 SMNVEV (reference sequence). The CDR3 is made up of 15 amino acids. Trimming shortened V by 3 bases and J by 2 bases, and 14 bases separated the two germline ends. CDR3 loop: CASSLAAGFPYEQYF. CDR3 bases: TGTGCCAGCAGTTTGGCGGCGGGGTTCCCCTACGAGCAGTACTTC.

The chain joins TRBV7-3 to TRBJ2-1, with a weak D call TRBD1 (5 bases). Trimming removed 5 bases at V and 9 bases at J, with 11 bases between. CDR3 size: 12 residues. CDR1 and CDR2 (germline): SGHTA, FQGTGA. CDR3 amino acids: CASSLTQGEQFF. For the CDR3, the DNA is TGTGCCAGCAGCCTTACCCAGGGTGAGCAGTTCTTC.

This clonotype was seen more than once but under ten times. The chain carries TRBV28 and TRBJ2-7; D ambiguous. Trimming left V 2 bases short and J 4 bases short, with 15 bases between. CDR1 and CDR2 (germline): MDHEN, SYDVKM. This CDR3 is built from 15 residues. CDR3 nucleotides: TGTGCCAGCAGTTTACTCCGGCTAGGAGTATACGAGCAGTACTTC. Translating it yields CASSLLRLGVYEQYF.

This clonotype was counted many times. The chain joins TRBV27 to TRBJ2-4; D unclear. In germline, CDR1 is MNHEY, CDR2 SMNVEV (reference sequence). V was trimmed by 9 bases and J by 0 bases, leaving 12 bases between them. The CDR3 totals 14 residues. The CDR3, as DNA: TGTGCCAGTATTTTTTGCGTAGCCAAAAACATTCAGTACTTC. It specifies CASIFCVAKNIQYF.

This rearrangement joins TRBV27 to TRBJ1-5; D gene unclear. The V end was cut by 3 bases, the J end by 7 bases, with 13 bases between. Looked up from germline, CDR1 is MNHEY and CDR2 is SMNVEV (reference sequence). This CDR3 region has 14 residues. For the CDR3, the DNA is TGTGCCAGCAGTTTTGGCGGAAAAGGGCAGCCCCAGCATTTT. This encodes CASSFGGKGQPQHF.

This clonotype was picked up a small number of times. The chain links TRBV7-8 to TRBJ2-1; D remains ambiguous. This CDR3 is built from 15 residues. V was cut by 5 bases and J by 4 bases, with 15 bases left in between. The germline V gene has CDR1 SGHVS and CDR2 FQNEAQ. CDR3 sequence (DNA): TGTGCCAGCAGCGGACGGGCCTCCGGTTACAATGAGCAGTTCTTC. Encoded protein: CASSGRASGYNEQFF.

This clonotype was found a few times. The V call is TRBV5-6, the J call TRBJ2-1, with D perhaps TRBD1 or TRBD2 (5 bases each). This CDR3 has 18 residues. Germline V gene lookup returns CDR1 SGHDT and CDR2 YYEEEE. V lost 3 bases and J lost 4, with 23 bases in between. The CDR3 loop is CASSSKIGTGRAYNEQFF. DNA for the CDR3: TGTGCCAGCAGCTCCAAAATTGGGACGGGAAGAGCATACAATGAGCAGTTCTTC.